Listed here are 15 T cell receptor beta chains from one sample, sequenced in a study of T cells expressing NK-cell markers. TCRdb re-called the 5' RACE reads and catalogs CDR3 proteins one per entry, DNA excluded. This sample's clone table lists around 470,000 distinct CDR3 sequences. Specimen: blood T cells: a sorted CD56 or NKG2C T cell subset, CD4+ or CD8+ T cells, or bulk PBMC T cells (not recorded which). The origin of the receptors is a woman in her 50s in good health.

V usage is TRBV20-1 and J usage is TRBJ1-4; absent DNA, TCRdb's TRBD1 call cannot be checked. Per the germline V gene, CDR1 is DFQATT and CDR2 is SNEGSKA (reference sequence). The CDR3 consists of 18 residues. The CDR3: CSAQGFGTNLSTNEKLFF.

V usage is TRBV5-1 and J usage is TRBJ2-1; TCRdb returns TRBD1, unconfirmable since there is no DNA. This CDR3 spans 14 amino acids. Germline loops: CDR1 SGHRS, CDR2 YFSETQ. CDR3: CASSGQGFLDEQFF.

CDR3 amino acids: CASSSGSVADTQYF. This chain connects TRBV11-2 to TRBJ2-3; TCRdb's D call of TRBD1 is untestable without DNA. CDR1 SGHAT and CDR2 FQNNGV come from the germline V gene. This CDR3 comprises 14 residues.

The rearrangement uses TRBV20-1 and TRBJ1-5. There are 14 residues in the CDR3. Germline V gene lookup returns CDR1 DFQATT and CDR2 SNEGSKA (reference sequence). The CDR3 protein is CSARDLGVDQPQHF.

This chain's CDR3 is CASSLDQDGNTEAFF. The J gene is TRBJ1-1, the V gene TRBV7-8. Per the germline V gene, CDR1 is SGHVS and CDR2 is FQNEAQ. The CDR3 is 15 amino acids.

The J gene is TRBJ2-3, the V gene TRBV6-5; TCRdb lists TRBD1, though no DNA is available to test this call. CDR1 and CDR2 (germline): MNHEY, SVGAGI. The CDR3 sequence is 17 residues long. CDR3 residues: CASSYSNQGFGTDTQYF.

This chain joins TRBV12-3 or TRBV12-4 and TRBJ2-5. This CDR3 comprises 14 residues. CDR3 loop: CASMNRGDGETQYF.

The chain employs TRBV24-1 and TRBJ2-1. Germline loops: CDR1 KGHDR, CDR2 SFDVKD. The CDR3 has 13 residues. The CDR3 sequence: CATSHDLRNEQFF.

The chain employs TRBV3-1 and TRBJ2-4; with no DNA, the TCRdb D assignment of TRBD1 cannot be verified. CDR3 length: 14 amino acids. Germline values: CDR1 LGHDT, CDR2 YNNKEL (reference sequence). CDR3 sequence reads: CASSHPHAKNIQYF.

The CDR3 loop reads CASSYSTGSWAYEQYF. The V and J genes are TRBV6-6 and TRBJ2-7; TCRdb indicates TRBD2, and absent DNA this call remains unverified. Germline V gene lookup returns CDR1 MNHNY and CDR2 SVGAGI (reference sequence). This CDR3 spans 16 amino acids.

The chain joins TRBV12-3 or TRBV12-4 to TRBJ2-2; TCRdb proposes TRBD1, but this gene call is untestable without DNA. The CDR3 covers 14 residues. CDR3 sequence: CASSLKGPAGELFF.

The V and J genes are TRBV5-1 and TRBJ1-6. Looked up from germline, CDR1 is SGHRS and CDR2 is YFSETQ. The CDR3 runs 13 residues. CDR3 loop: CASSPAGDSPLHF. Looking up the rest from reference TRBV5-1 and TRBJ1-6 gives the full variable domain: KAGVTQTPRYLIKTRGQQVTLSCSPISGHRSVSWYQQTPGQGLQFLFEYFSETQRNKGNFPGRFSGRQFSNSRSEMNVSTLELGDSALYLCASSPAGDSPLHFGNGTRLTVT.

The CDR3 spells CASSWGTSSGEQFF. This chain links TRBV5-1 with TRBJ2-1; TCRdb returns TRBD2, unconfirmable since there is no DNA. Germline CDR1 reads SGHRS; CDR2 reads YFSETQ. The CDR3 contains 14 residues.

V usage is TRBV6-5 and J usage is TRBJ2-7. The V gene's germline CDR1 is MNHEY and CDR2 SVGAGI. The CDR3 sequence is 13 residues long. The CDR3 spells CASSYGQVNEQYF.

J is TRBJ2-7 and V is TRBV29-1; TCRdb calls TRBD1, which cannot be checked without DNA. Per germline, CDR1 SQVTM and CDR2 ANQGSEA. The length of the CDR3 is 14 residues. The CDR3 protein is CSVVPGHSIYEQYF.